The 6 T cell receptor beta chains below come from one sample, sequenced in a study of PD-L1 blockade in urothelial cancer. As to time point: peripheral blood 6 weeks after treatment start. The repertoire was sequenced with immunoSEQ multiplex PCR; TCRdb's copy has only in-frame clones and lacks some. The table shows about 41,000 clones, with around 84% occurring only once. The source was PBMCs, collected around atezolizumab (anti-PD-L1) treatment. Receptor source: a man aged 65 to 79 with urothelial cancer.

CDR3 DNA sequence: TGTGCCAGTGGGAGGGTTTCCGGGTTCGATGAGCAGTTCTTC. Its protein product is CASGRVSGFDEQFF. This chain joins TRBV19 and TRBJ2-1; the match to TRBD2 covers 7 bases. Trimming cost V 8 bases and J 8 bases; bases outside gene matches: 12. Germline V gives CDR1 LNHDA, CDR2 SQIVND (reference sequence). The CDR3 is made up of 14 amino acids.

This rearrangement joins TRBV28 to TRBJ1-4; no clear D gene. The CDR3 extends over 13 amino acids. Germline CDR1 MDHEN, CDR2 SYDVKM. Deletions cut 6 bases from V and 8 bases from J, with 13 bases between. CDR3 in amino acids: CASSTPAGEKLFF. The CDR3 nucleotides read TGTGCCAGCAGCACCCCCGCCGGGGAAAAACTGTTTTTT.

The rearrangement joins TRBV5-1 to TRBJ1-2; TRBD1 matches at 10 bases. Germline assignment: CDR1 SGHRS and CDR2 YFSETQ. CDR3 length: 15 residues. With V trimmed by 0 bases and J by 5 bases, 4 bases remained unmatched. DNA for the CDR3: TGCGCCAGCAGCTTGGGACAGGGGGCCGAGTATGGCTACACCTTC. Translating it yields CASSLGQGAEYGYTF.

The V call is TRBV27, the J call TRBJ2-3; 11 bases are shared with TRBD2. J lost 0 bases, V lost 5 bases, and 4 bases had no gene match. In germline, CDR1 is MNHEY, CDR2 SMNVEV (reference sequence). The CDR3 is 16 amino acids. The CDR3 loop is CASSTRTSGSTDTQYF. CDR3 nucleotide sequence: TGTGCCAGCAGTACCAGGACTAGCGGGAGCACAGATACGCAGTATTTT.

The chain combines TRBV28 with TRBJ1-3; no clear D gene. CDR1 is MDHEN and CDR2 is SYDVKM in the germline V gene. The CDR3 runs 15 residues. The V and J ends lost 4 bases and 3 bases respectively, with 13 bases between them. The DNA of the CDR3 is TGTGCCAGCAGTTCCCCAGACTCTTATGGAAACACCATATATTTT. This encodes CASSSPDSYGNTIYF.

The chain carries TRBV9 and TRBJ1-1; D is perhaps TRBD1 (6 bases). The germline V and J ends were trimmed by 6 bases and 3 bases, with 21 bases remaining between them. Germline-derived CDR1 and CDR2 are SGDLS and YYNGEE. This CDR3 region has 16 residues. CDR3: CASTKGGAGADTEAFF. The CDR3 nucleotides read TGTGCCAGCACCAAAGGTGGGGCGGGGGCCGACACTGAAGCTTTCTTT. Combining the CDR3 with reference TRBV9 and TRBJ1-1 gives the whole variable domain DSGVTQTPKHLITATGQRVTLRCSPRSGDLSVYWYQQSLDQGLQFLIQYYNGEERAKGNILERFSAQQFPDLHSELNLSSLELGDSALYFCASTKGGAGADTEAFFGQGTRLTVV.